This TCR beta chain was recorded in a study of glioma-infiltrating T cells after dendritic cell vaccination. Study as a whole: Patients received autologous tumor lysate-pulsed dendritic cell vaccination between the early 2000s and the early 2010s.

CDR1 is ENHRY, CDR2 SYGVKD, per germline. V gave up 3 bases and J gave up 5 bases; unmatched junction bases: 11. This CDR3 is 17 amino acids long. Amplification used 60 V beta primers and 13 J beta primers. Some clones are missing from TCRdb's copy, which holds only in-frame ones; the method was immunoSEQ multiplex PCR. The repertoire includes 90,000 to 110,000 clones, 90% of them detected once, and 2.5% to 3% sits in the top ten. Noted time point: after dendritic cell vaccination, including at tumor progression/relapse. Fresh-frozen tumor tissue and more than two years of survival data were available for all. General study points: Complete blood and tumor specimen sets were limited to few patients.

For this clone: Its specificity is unknown.

This material consisted of blood, taken after dendritic cell vaccination. The TCR was taken from a human donor with glioblastoma. The gene calls are TRBV10-3 and TRBJ2-2; TRBD2 matches 8 bases. CDR3 DNA sequence: TGTGCCATCAGTGACGGGGGGGTGACATCGAGGACCGGGGAGCTGTTTTTT. This codes for CAISDGGVTSRTGELFF.